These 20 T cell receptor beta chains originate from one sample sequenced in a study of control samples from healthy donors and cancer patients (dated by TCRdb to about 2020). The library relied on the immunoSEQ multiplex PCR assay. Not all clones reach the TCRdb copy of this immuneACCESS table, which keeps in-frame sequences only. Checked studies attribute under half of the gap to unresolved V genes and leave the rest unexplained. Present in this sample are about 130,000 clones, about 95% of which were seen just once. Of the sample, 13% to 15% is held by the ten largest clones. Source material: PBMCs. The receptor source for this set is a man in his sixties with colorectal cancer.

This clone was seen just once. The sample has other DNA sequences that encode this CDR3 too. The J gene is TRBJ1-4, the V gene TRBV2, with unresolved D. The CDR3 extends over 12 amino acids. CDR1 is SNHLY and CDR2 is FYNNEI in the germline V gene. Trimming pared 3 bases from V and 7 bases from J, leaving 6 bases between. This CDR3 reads CASSDLGEKLFF. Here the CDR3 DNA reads TGTGCCAGCAGTGATCTAGGTGAAAAACTGTTTTTT.

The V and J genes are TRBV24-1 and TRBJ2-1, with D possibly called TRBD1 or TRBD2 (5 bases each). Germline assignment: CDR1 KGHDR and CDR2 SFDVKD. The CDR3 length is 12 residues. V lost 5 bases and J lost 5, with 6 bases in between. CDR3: CATSGGNNEQFF. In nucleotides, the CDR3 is TGTGCCACCAGTGGGGGGAACAATGAGCAGTTCTTC.

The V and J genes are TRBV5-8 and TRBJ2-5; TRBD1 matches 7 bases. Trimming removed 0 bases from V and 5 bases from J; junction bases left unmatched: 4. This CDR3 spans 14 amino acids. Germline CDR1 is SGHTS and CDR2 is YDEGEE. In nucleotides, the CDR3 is TGTGCCAGCAGCTTGGACAGGGGAAGGGAGACCCAGTACTTC. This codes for CASSLDRGRETQYF.

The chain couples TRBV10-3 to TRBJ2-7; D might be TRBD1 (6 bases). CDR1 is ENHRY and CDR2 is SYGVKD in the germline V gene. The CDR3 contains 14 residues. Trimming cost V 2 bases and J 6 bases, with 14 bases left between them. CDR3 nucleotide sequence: TGTGCCATCAGTGAGACAGGGTTGGTCAGCGAGCAGTACTTC. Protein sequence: CAISETGLVSEQYF.

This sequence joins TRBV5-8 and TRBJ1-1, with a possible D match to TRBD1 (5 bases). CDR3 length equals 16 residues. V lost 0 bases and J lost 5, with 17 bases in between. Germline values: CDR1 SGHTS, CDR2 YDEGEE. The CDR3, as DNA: TGTGCCAGCAGCTTGGTAGGGGTCAAGAGGCGAACTGAAGCTTTCTTT. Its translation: CASSLVGVKRRTEAFF.

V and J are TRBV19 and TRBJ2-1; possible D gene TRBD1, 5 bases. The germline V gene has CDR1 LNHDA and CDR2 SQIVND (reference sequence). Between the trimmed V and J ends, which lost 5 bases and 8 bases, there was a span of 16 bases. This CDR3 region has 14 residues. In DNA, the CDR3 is TGTGCCAGTAGTGTAGGACACCAAGGCGATGAGCAGTTCTTC. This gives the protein CASSVGHQGDEQFF. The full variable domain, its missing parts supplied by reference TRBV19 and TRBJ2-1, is DGGITQSPKYLFRKEGQNVTLSCEQNLNHDAMYWYRQDPGQGLRLIYYSQIVNDFQKGDIAEGYSVSREKKESFPLTVTSAQKNPTAFYLCASSVGHQGDEQFFGPGTRLTVL.

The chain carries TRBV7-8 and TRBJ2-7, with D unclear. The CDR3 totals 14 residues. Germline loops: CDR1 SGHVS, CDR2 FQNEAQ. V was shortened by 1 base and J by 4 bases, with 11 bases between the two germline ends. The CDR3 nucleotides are TGTGCCAGCAGCTTAGGAGACAACCTATACGAGCAGTACTTC. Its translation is CASSLGDNLYEQYF. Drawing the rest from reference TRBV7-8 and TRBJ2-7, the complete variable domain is GAGVSQSPRYKVAKRGQDVALRCDPISGHVSLFWYQQALGQGPEFLTYFQNEAQLDKSGLPSDRFFAERPEGSVSTLKIQRTQQEDSAVYLCASSLGDNLYEQYFGPGTRLTVT.

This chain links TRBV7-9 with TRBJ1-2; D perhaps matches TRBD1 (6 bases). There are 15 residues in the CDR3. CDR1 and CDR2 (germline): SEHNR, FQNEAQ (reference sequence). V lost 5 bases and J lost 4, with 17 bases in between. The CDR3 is CASSPIGGGPYGYTF. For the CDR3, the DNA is TGTGCCAGCAGCCCGATAGGGGGGGGACCCTATGGCTACACCTTC.

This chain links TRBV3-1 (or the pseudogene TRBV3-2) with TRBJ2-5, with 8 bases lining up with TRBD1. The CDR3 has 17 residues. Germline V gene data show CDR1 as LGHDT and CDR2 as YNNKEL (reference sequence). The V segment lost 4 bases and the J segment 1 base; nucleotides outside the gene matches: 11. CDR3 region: CASSPASGGPSQETQYF. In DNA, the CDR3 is TGTGCCAGCAGCCCCGCGTCAGGGGGCCCATCCCAAGAGACCCAGTACTTC.

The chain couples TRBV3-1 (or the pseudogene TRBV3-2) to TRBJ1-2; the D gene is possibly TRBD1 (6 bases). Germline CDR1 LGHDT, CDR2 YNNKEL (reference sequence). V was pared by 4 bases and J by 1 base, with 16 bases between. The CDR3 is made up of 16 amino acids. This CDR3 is CASSLSFGGVNYGYTF. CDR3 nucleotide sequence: TGTGCCAGCAGCCTCAGTTTCGGGGGCGTTAACTATGGCTACACCTTC.

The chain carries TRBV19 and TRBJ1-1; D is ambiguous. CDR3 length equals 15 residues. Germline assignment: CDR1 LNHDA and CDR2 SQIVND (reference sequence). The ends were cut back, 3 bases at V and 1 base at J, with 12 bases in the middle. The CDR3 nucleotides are TGTGCCAGTAGTATGGTAAGCCAGCCGAACACTGAAGCTTTCTTT. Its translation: CASSMVSQPNTEAFF.

The CDR3 here is CASSFTGHSSRTGELFF. The CDR3, as DNA: TGTGCCAGCAGCTTTACGGGACATTCTTCTCGCACCGGGGAGCTGTTTTTT. The rearrangement joins TRBV7-9 to TRBJ2-2; TRBD1 might be the D (6 bases). CDR1 is SEHNR, CDR2 FQNEAQ, per germline (reference sequence). V was pared by 3 bases and J by 4 bases, with 18 bases between. The length of the CDR3 is 17 residues.

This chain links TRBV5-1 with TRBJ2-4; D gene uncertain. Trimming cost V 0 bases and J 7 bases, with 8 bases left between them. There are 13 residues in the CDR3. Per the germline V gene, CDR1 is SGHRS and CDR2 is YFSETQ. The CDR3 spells CASSLESRNIQYF. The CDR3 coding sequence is TGCGCCAGCAGCTTGGAGTCTCGGAACATTCAGTACTTC.

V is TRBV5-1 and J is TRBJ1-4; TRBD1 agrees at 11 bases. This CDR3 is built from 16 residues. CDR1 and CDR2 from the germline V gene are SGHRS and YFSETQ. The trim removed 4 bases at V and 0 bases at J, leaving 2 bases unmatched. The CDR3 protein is CASSRGQGATNEKLFF. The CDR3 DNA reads TGCGCCAGCAGCAGGGGACAGGGGGCAACTAATGAAAAACTGTTTTTT.

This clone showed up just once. The CDR3 DNA sequence: TGCGCCAGCAGCCAAGGAGACAATCAGCCCCAGCATTTT. Translation: CASSQGDNQPQHF. The chain combines TRBV4-1 with TRBJ1-5; D is uncertain. Trimming stripped 1 base from V and 3 bases from J, with 4 bases between. This CDR3 spans 13 amino acids. CDR1 is MGHRA and CDR2 is YSYEKL in the germline V gene.

CDR3 DNA sequence: TGTGCCAGCTCACCCCCCATGGGGGGGGGTGGAAACATTCAGTACTTC. Its translation is CASSPPMGGGGNIQYF. The V and J genes are TRBV18 and TRBJ2-4; TRBD2 matches at 7 bases. Germline-derived CDR1 and CDR2 are KGHSH and LQKENI. V was clipped by 3 bases and J by 6 bases; unmatched bases: 11. CDR3 length: 16 residues.

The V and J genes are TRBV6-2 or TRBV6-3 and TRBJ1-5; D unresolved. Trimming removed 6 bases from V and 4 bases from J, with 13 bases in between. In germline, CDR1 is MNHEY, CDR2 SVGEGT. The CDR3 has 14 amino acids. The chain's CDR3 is CASSRVGRNQPQHF. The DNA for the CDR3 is TGTGCCAGCAGCCGGGTGGGGAGGAATCAGCCCCAGCATTTT.

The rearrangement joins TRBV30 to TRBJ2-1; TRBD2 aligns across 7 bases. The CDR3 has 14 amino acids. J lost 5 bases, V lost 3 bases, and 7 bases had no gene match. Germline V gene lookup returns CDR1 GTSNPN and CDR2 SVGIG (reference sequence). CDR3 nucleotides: TGTGCCTGGAGCTTATGGGGGGGGAACAATGAGCAGTTCTTC. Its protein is CAWSLWGGNNEQFF.

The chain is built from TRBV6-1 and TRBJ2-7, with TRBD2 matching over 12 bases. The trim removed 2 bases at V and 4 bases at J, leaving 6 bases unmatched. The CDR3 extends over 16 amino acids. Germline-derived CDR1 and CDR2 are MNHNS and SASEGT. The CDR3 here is CASSESLAGGLYEQYF. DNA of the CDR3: TGTGCCAGCAGTGAATCCCTAGCGGGGGGGCTTTACGAGCAGTACTTC.

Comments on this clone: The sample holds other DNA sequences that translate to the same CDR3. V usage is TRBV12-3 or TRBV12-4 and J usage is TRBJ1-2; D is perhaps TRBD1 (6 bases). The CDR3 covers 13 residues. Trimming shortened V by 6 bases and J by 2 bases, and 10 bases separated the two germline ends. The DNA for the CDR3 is TGTGCCAGCAGCCTCGGACAGAACTATGGCTACACCTTC. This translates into CASSLGQNYGYTF.